One and the same sample provided the 29 T cell receptor beta chains below, sequenced in a study of tumor-infiltrating lymphocytes in localized non-small cell lung cancer. This table comes from immunoSEQ multiplex PCR, and its TCRdb copy is limited to in-frame clones, with some not included. The sample holds around 25,000 clones, approximately 70% seen once. The sample was lung tumor tissue. These receptors were taken from a human donor with non-small cell lung cancer.

V gene TRBV6-5 combines with J gene TRBJ1-5; D might be TRBD1 (6 bases). Germline-derived CDR1 and CDR2 are MNHEY and SVGAGI. V lost 6 bases, J lost 5 bases, and 11 bases lay in between. This CDR3 is built from 13 residues. CDR3 sequence (DNA): TGTGCCAGCAGCGGAGGGGGTTATCAGCCCCAGCATTTT. Its translation: CASSGGGYQPQHF.

The chain recombines TRBV5-1 with TRBJ1-2; TRBD1 is a possible D gene (5 bases). V was cut by 3 bases and J by 4 bases, with 13 bases left in between. This CDR3 has 14 residues. Germline V gene lookup returns CDR1 SGHRS and CDR2 YFSETQ. The CDR3 loop is CASSYGTDPYGYTF. The CDR3 DNA is TGCGCCAGCAGCTATGGGACGGACCCCTATGGCTACACCTTC.

This chain connects TRBV9 to TRBJ1-1, with TRBD1 as a possible D gene (6 bases). The CDR3 length is 15 residues. In germline, CDR1 is SGDLS, CDR2 YYNGEE. Trimming removed 3 bases from V and 11 bases from J, with 23 bases in between. CDR3 loop: CASSAPAPGVGSAFF. In DNA, the CDR3 is TGTGCCAGCAGCGCACCCGCCCCAGGGGTCGGCTCCGCTTTCTTT. The full variable domain, its missing parts supplied by reference TRBV9 and TRBJ1-1, is DSGVTQTPKHLITATGQRVTLRCSPRSGDLSVYWYQQSLDQGLQFLIQYYNGEERAKGNILERFSAQQFPDLHSELNLSSLELGDSALYFCASSAPAPGVGSAFFGQGTRLTVV.

Only a few counts were recorded for this clone. The chain carries TRBV20-1 and TRBJ1-2; D uncertain. The CDR3 is 11 residues long. CDR1 DFQATT and CDR2 SNEGSKA come from the germline V gene (reference sequence). V lost 8 bases and J lost 3, with 10 bases in between. DNA of the CDR3: TGCAGTACCGGACCGTACTATGGCTACACCTTC. Translation: CSTGPYYGYTF.

This chain joins TRBV29-1 and TRBJ1-1; D gene uncertain. This CDR3 has 13 amino acids. V gave up 7 bases and J gave up 8 bases, with 20 bases separating them. CDR1 SQVTM and CDR2 ANQGSEA come from the germline V gene. The CDR3 bases are TGCAGCGCTAGTAATTCAGCAGCCCTCGAAGCTTTCTTT. Amino acid sequence: CSASNSAALEAFF.

The rearrangement joins TRBV7-2 to TRBJ2-7, with TRBD1 identical over 9 bases. CDR3 length: 16 amino acids. CDR1 and CDR2 from the germline V gene are SGHTA and FQGNSA. The junction had 8 bases not matched to a gene; V was cut back by 0 bases and J by 5 bases. The CDR3 spells CASSLALGTGQNEQYF. In nucleotides, the CDR3 is TGTGCCAGCAGCTTAGCGTTAGGGACAGGGCAAAACGAGCAGTACTTC.

The CDR3 region has the DNA TGTGCCAGCAGCTTCGGGACAGGGACCTCTAGGGAGCAGTACTTC. Translated: CASSFGTGTSREQYF. The rearrangement joins TRBV5-8 to TRBJ2-7, with 9 bases lining up with TRBD1. V lost 2 bases, J lost 7 bases, and 10 bases stayed unmatched. Per germline, CDR1 SGHTS and CDR2 YDEGEE. The CDR3 totals 15 residues.

The J gene is TRBJ2-7, the V gene TRBV20-1, with TRBD2 as a possible D gene (6 bases). This CDR3 contains 11 residues. V was shortened by 3 bases and J by 4 bases, with 7 bases between the two germline ends. Germline CDR1 and CDR2: DFQATT and SNEGSKA (reference sequence). CDR3 bases: TGCAGTGCTAGGCGGGATTACGAGCAGTACTTC. Encoded protein: CSARRDYEQYF.

This clone has just a few counts. For the CDR3, the DNA is TGTGCCAGCAGCGTACGTTCCGGACAGGGGATGACCGGGGAGCTGTTTTTT. It yields the protein CASSVRSGQGMTGELFF. The V and J genes are TRBV9 and TRBJ2-2, with TRBD1 matching 9 bases. The CDR3 spans 17 residues. V shed 1 base, J shed 5 bases, and the junction held 9 bases outside the gene matches. CDR1 SGDLS and CDR2 YYNGEE come from the germline V gene.

This chain links TRBV5-1 with TRBJ2-7; D is tentatively TRBD1 or TRBD2 (7 bases each). From germline, CDR1 is SGHRS and CDR2 YFSETQ. The CDR3 consists of 14 residues. Trimming removed 7 bases from V and 5 bases from J, with 19 bases in between. The CDR3 loop reads CASARGRGSNEQYF. The CDR3 DNA sequence: TGCGCCAGCGCGAGGGGGCGGGGGTCCAACGAGCAGTACTTC.

This chain connects TRBV7-8 to TRBJ1-5; TRBD1 matches at 7 bases. Germline V gives CDR1 SGHVS, CDR2 FQNEAQ. CDR3 length equals 16 residues. J was trimmed by 4 bases and V by 5 bases; bases with no gene match: 11. The CDR3 region has the DNA TGTGCCAGCAGCGCGGCCGGGACAGCCGAAAATCAGCCCCAGCATTTT. It is translated as CASSAAGTAENQPQHF.

The chain has TRBV19 and TRBJ1-5; 7 positions agree with TRBD1. CDR1 and CDR2 (germline): LNHDA, SQIVND (reference sequence). The trim removed 5 bases at V and 1 base at J, leaving 2 bases unmatched. The CDR3 extends over 14 amino acids. Here the CDR3 DNA reads TGTGCCAGTAGTGCCAGGGGGAGCAATCAGCCCCAGCATTTT. Its translation is CASSARGSNQPQHF.

The gene calls are TRBV18 and TRBJ1-1, with no clear D. The CDR3 spans 14 residues. V was pared by 3 bases and J by 7 bases, with 15 bases between. Germline assignment: CDR1 KGHSH and CDR2 LQKENI. The CDR3 nucleotides are TGTGCCAGCTCACCTCTCGGTGGGCAGAATGAAGCTTTCTTT. Its protein product is CASSPLGGQNEAFF.

By frequency in the sample, this clone is medium-sized. CDR3 bases: TGTGCCAGTAGTGGGTCCGGGTCCTCGTCCGGGGGCTATGGCTACACCTTC. Protein: CASSGSGSSSGGYGYTF. The chain joins TRBV19 to TRBJ1-2; TRBD1 is a possible D gene (5 bases). The CDR3 length is 17 residues. Germline loops: CDR1 LNHDA, CDR2 SQIVND (reference sequence). V was cut by 5 bases and J by 4 bases, with 23 bases left in between.

The J gene is TRBJ1-1, the V gene TRBV25-1; D not certain. V was pared by 6 bases and J by 5 bases, with 19 bases between. Germline loops: CDR1 MGHDK, CDR2 SYGVNS. The CDR3 runs 15 residues. This CDR3 reads CASRPTTPERTEAFF. The CDR3 nucleotides are TGTGCCAGCAGGCCCACTACCCCCGAAAGGACTGAAGCTTTCTTT.

V usage is TRBV5-5 and J usage is TRBJ1-1; possibly TRBD1 for D (5 bases). Trimming took off 2 bases at V and 0 bases at J, with 8 bases between the two ends. Germline CDR1 and CDR2: SGHKS and YYEKEE (reference sequence). This CDR3 spans 14 amino acids. The CDR3 sequence is CASSFRGMNTEAFF. DNA of the CDR3: TGTGCCAGCAGCTTCCGGGGGATGAACACTGAAGCTTTCTTT.

The chain joins TRBV14 to TRBJ2-1; weak D call: TRBD1 (6 bases). V dropped 5 bases and J dropped 7 bases, with 12 bases sitting between them. Per germline, CDR1 SGHDN and CDR2 FVKESK. This CDR3 spans 13 amino acids. The CDR3 here is CASSTTGTNEQFF. The CDR3 DNA reads as TGTGCCAGCAGCACCACAGGGACGAATGAGCAGTTCTTC. The whole variable domain, remainder taken from reference TRBV14 and TRBJ2-1, is EAGVTQFPSHSVIEKGQTVTLRCDPISGHDNLYWYRRVMGKEIKFLLHFVKESKQDESGMPNNRFLAERTGGTYSTLKVQPAELEDSGVYFCASSTTGTNEQFFGPGTRLTVL.

The V call is TRBV6-1, the J call TRBJ2-3; D might be TRBD2 (5 bases). The CDR3 has 17 residues. Trimming took off 3 bases at V and 1 base at J, with 17 bases between the two ends. The germline V gene has CDR1 MNHNS and CDR2 SASEGT. The CDR3, as DNA: TGTGCCAGCAGTGACGGCAGGCGAGGGATCGGCACAGATACGCAGTATTTT. It codes for CASSDGRRGIGTDTQYF.

The chain employs TRBV4-1 and TRBJ1-1, with TRBD1 identical over 8 bases. The ends lost 2 bases at V and 5 bases at J; junction bases unmatched: 10. Germline V gene data show CDR1 as MGHRA and CDR2 as YSYEKL. This CDR3 has 16 residues. The CDR3 sequence is CASSQITGGLETEAFF. CDR3 coding DNA: TGCGCCAGCAGCCAAATAACAGGGGGTCTGGAAACTGAAGCTTTCTTT.

This clone was counted a single time. The chain uses TRBV15 and TRBJ2-7, with D possibly TRBD2 on 7 matching bases. CDR3 length: 16 residues. Germline V gives CDR1 LNHNV, CDR2 YYDKDF (reference sequence). The V gene lost 0 bases and the J gene lost 6 bases, with 18 bases spanning the gap. Here the CDR3 DNA reads TGTGCCACCAGCAGAGATCGGGGGGCAGGGCTTGTCGAGCAGTACTTC. The encoded protein is CATSRDRGAGLVEQYF.

The gene calls are TRBV5-1 and TRBJ1-4; D ambiguous. V shed 6 bases and J shed 5 bases, with 11 bases lying between them. This CDR3 has 13 amino acids. Germline V gene sequence: CDR1 SGHRS, CDR2 YFSETQ. The CDR3 DNA is TGCGCCAGCAAAAGAGGGCCCAATGAAAAACTGTTTTTT. It specifies CASKRGPNEKLFF. Drawing the rest from reference TRBV5-1 and TRBJ1-4, the complete variable domain is KAGVTQTPRYLIKTRGQQVTLSCSPISGHRSVSWYQQTPGQGLQFLFEYFSETQRNKGNFPGRFSGRQFSNSRSEMNVSTLELGDSALYLCASKRGPNEKLFFGSGTQLSVL.

DNA for the CDR3: TGCAGCGCATCACAGGGGGCGGGCACTGAAGCTTTCTTT. As protein: CSASQGAGTEAFF. V gene TRBV29-1 combines with J gene TRBJ1-1; 9 bases agree with TRBD1. Per germline, CDR1 SQVTM and CDR2 ANQGSEA. CDR3 length: 13 residues. J lost 4 bases, V lost 7 bases, and 7 bases had no gene match.

The count of this clone is one. This rearrangement joins TRBV4-2 to TRBJ2-6; D is uncertain. Germline-derived CDR1 and CDR2 are LGHNA and YNFKEQ. Trimming removed 0 bases at V and 1 base at J, with 7 bases between. There are 16 residues in the CDR3. The CDR3, as DNA: TGTGCCAGCAGCCAAGATCGCCAGTCTGGGGCCAACGTCCTGACTTTC. Encoded protein: CASSQDRQSGANVLTF.

This chain links TRBV11-3 with TRBJ1-1, with D possibly matching TRBD1 (6 bases). The CDR3 spans 13 residues. Trimming stripped 1 base from V and 10 bases from J, with 13 bases between. The germline V gene encodes CDR1 SGHNT and CDR2 YENEEA. In DNA form, the CDR3 reads TGTGCCAGCAGCTTAGCGCGGGGGCGGGCAGCTTTCTTT. Its translation: CASSLARGRAAFF. Using reference TRBV11-3 and TRBJ1-1 for the parts outside the CDR3, the full variable domain is EAGVVQSPRYKIIEKKQPVAFWCNPISGHNTLYWYLQNLGQGPELLIRYENEEAVDDSQLPKDRFSAERLKGVDSTLKIQPAELGDSAVYLCASSLARGRAAFFGQGTRLTVV.

The CDR3 here is CASSFGTGGYEQYF. The CDR3, as DNA: TGCGCCAGCAGCTTCGGGACAGGTGGTTACGAGCAGTACTTC. V gene TRBV5-1 combines with J gene TRBJ2-7; 8 bases align to TRBD1. CDR1 is SGHRS, CDR2 YFSETQ, per germline. There are 14 residues in the CDR3. With V trimmed by 2 bases and J by 4 bases, 5 bases remained unmatched.

The rearrangement joins TRBV6-1 to TRBJ1-2; D may be TRBD1 (5 bases). Germline lookup yields CDR1 MNHNS and CDR2 SASEGT. Deletions cut 0 bases from V and 9 bases from J, with 14 bases between. CDR3 size: 14 residues. The DNA for the CDR3 is TGTGCCAGCAGTGAAGCGCTGTCAGGGTTAAGCTACACCTTC. Translation gives CASSEALSGLSYTF.

This chain joins TRBV4-1 and TRBJ1-5; the D is unclear. The CDR3 runs to 16 residues. CDR1 and CDR2 (germline): MGHRA, YSYEKL. Trimming pared 3 bases from V and 0 bases from J, leaving 12 bases between. The CDR3 DNA is TGCGCCAGCAGCCAGGACCCAGGATATAGCAATCAGCCCCAGCATTTT. The encoded protein is CASSQDPGYSNQPQHF.

The chain uses TRBV7-8 and TRBJ1-1, with D perhaps TRBD1 (5 bases). Per the germline V gene, CDR1 is SGHVS and CDR2 is FQNEAQ. With 1 base removed from V and 8 bases from J, the gap between germline ends came to 11 bases. The CDR3 loop spans 13 amino acids. Written as DNA, the CDR3 is TGTGCCAGCAGCTTAGGGGGCTCCGGGGAAGCTTTCTTT. Its protein product is CASSLGGSGEAFF.

The sample holds a few counts of this clone. The rearrangement uses TRBV7-2 and TRBJ2-3, with 10 bases lining up with TRBD2. J was trimmed by 7 bases and V by 1 base; bases with no gene match: 5. The CDR3 is 15 residues long. CDR1 and CDR2 (germline): SGHTA, FQGNSA. This CDR3 is CASSLGSGGEYTQYF. CDR3 sequence (DNA): TGTGCCAGCAGCTTAGGCAGCGGGGGGGAATATACGCAGTATTTT.